The present TCR beta chain was sequenced within a study of blood T cells in healthy people across ages. PCR was performed a second time for about 6 to 12 cycles using a sample-barcoded 5' primer and a J-beta primer mix. Researchers report that each sample yielded at least 3 million CDR3-containing paired-end reads. TCRdb independently ran MiXCR on the 5' RACE reads; one entry per CDR3 protein. The data hold approximately 730,000 distinct CDR3 sequences, with about 55% observed a single time. Germline CDR1 and CDR2: MNHEY and SVGAGI. This CDR3 has 15 amino acids. This receptor was taken from a man older than 75 in good health. Sequencing was carried out using blood. This rearrangement joins TRBV6-5 to TRBJ2-4; a weak D match, TRBD2 (5 bases). The J call is doubtful: the DNA matches TRBJ2-7 better. CDR3 sequence reads: CASSPSLAEFYEQYF. CDR3 DNA sequence: TGTGCCAGTAGTCCGTCCCTAGCCGAATTTTACGAGCAGTACTTC.